This is a list of T cell receptor beta chains from one sample in a study of T cell responses to AZD1222 COVID-19 vaccine. Produced via immunoSEQ multiplex PCR; TCRdb's table is partial and in-frame only. Of about 180,000 clones listed, around 88% were seen once; the top ten hold about 9.9%. The sample in question was peripheral blood, obtained 28 days after the second AZD1222 dose. These receptors originate from an adult who received the AZD1222 COVID-19 vaccine. Both conserved end residues are part of each CDR3. The D gene is left open where the match is weak. Some rows have no size entry. The others give once, few or many, or a class for an expanded clone.

size | D | J | V | CDR3 | DNA
- | - | TRBJ1-2 | TRBV5-8 | CASRLEGDADYGYTF | TGTGCCAGCAGGCTTGAGGGGGATGCGGACTATGGCTACACCTTC
few | TRBD2 | TRBJ2-7 | TRBV7-2 | CASSKIAGGLGEQYF | TGTGCCAGCAGTAAAATAGCGGGGGGGCTGGGCGAGCAGTACTTC
- | TRBD1 | TRBJ2-6 | TRBV2 | CASSKDRGLGGANVLTF | TGTGCCAGCAGTAAGGACAGGGGGCTTGGTGGGGCCAACGTCCTGACTTTC
- | TRBD2 | TRBJ2-7 | TRBV7-8 | CASSLGSTGGYEQYF | TGTGCCAGCAGCTTAGGGTCGACGGGGGGCTACGAGCAGTACTTC
- | - | TRBJ2-3 | TRBV25-1 | CASSEAKFTDTQYF | TGTGCCAGCAGTGAAGCGAAATTCACAGATACGCAGTATTTT
- | - | TRBJ2-3 | TRBV6-5 | CASSYQQGGAGTQYF | TGTGCCAGCAGTTACCAACAGGGGGGGGCGGGTACGCAGTATTTT
- | TRBD1 | TRBJ2-5 | TRBV5-4 | CASSQKGQQETQYF | TGTGCCAGCAGCCAAAAGGGACAGCAAGAGACCCAGTACTTC
- | - | TRBJ1-2 | TRBV29-1 | CSVDGLAGTNYGYTF | TGCAGCGTTGATGGCCTAGCCGGGACTAACTATGGCTACACCTTC
- | - | TRBJ2-3 | TRBV5-6 | CASSRDGLTDTQYF | TGTGCCAGCAGCCGGGACGGGTTGACAGATACGCAGTATTTT
once | TRBD1 | TRBJ2-1 | TRBV7-9 | CASSLARQGLYNEQFF | TGTGCCAGCAGCTTAGCCCGACAGGGCTTATACAATGAGCAGTTCTTC
- | TRBD1 | TRBJ1-1 | TRBV5-1 | CASSRGQGGMFMDTEAFF | TGCGCCAGCAGCCGAGGACAGGGAGGTATGTTTATGGACACTGAAGCTTTCTTT
- | TRBD2 | TRBJ2-5 | TRBV3-1/TRBV3-2 | CASHDSGGEETQYF | TGTGCCAGCCATGACAGCGGGGGGGAAGAGACCCAGTACTTC
- | - | TRBJ2-6 | TRBV30 | CAWSRPYGHSGANVLTF | TGTGCCTGGAGTCGGCCCTACGGCCACTCTGGGGCCAACGTCCTGACTTTC
- | - | TRBJ2-5 | TRBV14 | CASSPYQETQYF | TGTGCCAGCAGTCCTTACCAAGAGACCCAGTACTTC
- | TRBD1 | TRBJ1-6 | TRBV27 | CATPGTGVSMFYNSPLHF | TGTGCCACGCCCGGGACAGGGGTGTCGATGTTTTATAATTCACCCCTCCACTTT
few | TRBD1 | TRBJ1-5 | TRBV2 | CASSESPGQGSNQPQHF | TGTGCCAGCAGTGAGTCGCCGGGACAGGGGAGCAATCAGCCCCAGCATTTT
- | TRBD1 | TRBJ1-6 | TRBV18 | CASSPTGQGNSPLHF | TGTGCCAGCTCCCCAACCGGACAGGGTAATTCACCCCTCCACTTT
- | - | TRBJ2-1 | TRBV23-1 | CASSPRDQDNEQFF | TGCGCCAGCAGTCCCCGGGACCAAGACAATGAGCAGTTCTTC
- | - | TRBJ1-5 | TRBV4-1 | CASSQEGGGPEPQHF | TGCGCCAGCAGCCAAGAAGGCGGGGGCCCGGAGCCCCAGCATTTT
- | - | TRBJ2-7 | TRBV6-1 | CASSEFRQSRYF | TGTGCCAGCAGTGAATTTCGGCAGTCTCGGTACTTC
- | TRBD1 | TRBJ2-7 | TRBV4-2 | CASSQGRDRGQGEQYF | TGTGCCAGCAGCCAAGGTCGAGACAGGGGGCAGGGGGAGCAGTACTTC
once | TRBD1 | TRBJ2-3 | TRBV7-3 | CASSPVDRDPDTQYF | TGTGCCAGCAGCCCCGTCGACAGGGACCCAGATACGCAGTATTTT
- | - | TRBJ1-1 | TRBV19 | CASSTDSWLNTEAFF | TGTGCCAGTAGTACCGACAGTTGGCTGAACACTGAAGCTTTCTTT
- | - | TRBJ2-1 | TRBV5-4 | CASTVGPRWEQFF | TGTGCCAGCACCGTTGGACCCCGGTGGGAGCAGTTCTTC
- | - | TRBJ2-3 | TRBV5-3 | CARGGGPGTDTQYF | TGTGCCAGAGGTGGGGGGCCAGGCACAGATACGCAGTATTTT
once | - | TRBJ1-1 | TRBV7-2 | CASSRREGNTEAFF | TGTGCCAGCAGCCGCCGGGAGGGGAACACTGAAGCTTTCTTT
- | TRBD1 | TRBJ1-1 | TRBV29-1 | CSVERQGARGTEAFF | TGCAGCGTTGAACGACAGGGGGCCCGGGGTACTGAAGCTTTCTTT
- | - | TRBJ1-3 | TRBV5-5 | CASSLAWSPGNTIYF | TGTGCCAGCAGCTTGGCCTGGAGTCCTGGAAACACCATATATTTT
- | - | TRBJ1-1 | TRBV4-1 | CASSSSTGSTEAFF | TGCGCCAGCAGCTCAAGCACGGGGAGCACTGAAGCTTTCTTT
- | - | TRBJ1-5 | TRBV2 | CASNHDTSNQPQHF | TGTGCCAGCAACCATGACACGAGCAATCAGCCCCAGCATTTT
- | TRBD2 | TRBJ2-3 | TRBV10-3 | CAIKPGLVDTQYF | TGTGCCATCAAACCGGGACTAGTGGATACGCAGTATTTT
once | - | TRBJ2-7 | TRBV7-8 | CASSLAAGANYEQYF | TGTGCCAGCAGCTTAGCGGCGGGGGCCAACTACGAGCAGTACTTC
- | - | TRBJ2-3 | TRBV5-1 | CASSLPGLAADTQYF | TGCGCCAGCAGCTTGCCGGGACTCGCGGCAGATACGCAGTATTTT
- | - | TRBJ1-2 | TRBV5-4 | CASSLVPGANYGYTF | TGTGCCAGCAGCTTGGTTCCGGGGGCAAACTATGGCTACACCTTC
- | - | TRBJ1-1 | TRBV3-1/TRBV3-2 | CASSQGRNTEAFF | TGTGCCAGCAGCCAAGGGAGGAACACTGAAGCTTTCTTT
- | TRBD1 | TRBJ1-2 | TRBV5-1 | CASSSPPGQGANNYGYTF | TGCGCCAGCAGCTCGCCCCCGGGACAGGGGGCAAATAACTATGGCTACACCTTC
- | - | TRBJ2-5 | TRBV2 | CASSEGLAQETQYF | TGTGCCAGCAGTGAAGGGCTAGCCCAAGAGACCCAGTACTTC